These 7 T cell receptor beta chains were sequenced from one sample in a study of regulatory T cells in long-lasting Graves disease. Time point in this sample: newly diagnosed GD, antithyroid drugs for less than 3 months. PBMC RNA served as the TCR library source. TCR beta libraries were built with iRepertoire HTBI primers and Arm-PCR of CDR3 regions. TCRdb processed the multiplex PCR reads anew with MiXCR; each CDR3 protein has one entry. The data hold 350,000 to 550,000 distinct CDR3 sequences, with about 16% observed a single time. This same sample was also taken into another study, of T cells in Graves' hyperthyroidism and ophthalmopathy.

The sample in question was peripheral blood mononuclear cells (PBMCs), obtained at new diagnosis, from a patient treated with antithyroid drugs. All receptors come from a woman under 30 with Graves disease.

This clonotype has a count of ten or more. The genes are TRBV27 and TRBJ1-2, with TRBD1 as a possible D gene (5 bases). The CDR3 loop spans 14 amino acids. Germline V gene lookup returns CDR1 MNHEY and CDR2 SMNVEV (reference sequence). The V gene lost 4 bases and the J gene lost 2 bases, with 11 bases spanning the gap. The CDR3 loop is CASSYRQGNYGYTF. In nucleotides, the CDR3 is TGTGCCAGCAGTTACCGGCAGGGAAACTATGGCTACACCTTC.

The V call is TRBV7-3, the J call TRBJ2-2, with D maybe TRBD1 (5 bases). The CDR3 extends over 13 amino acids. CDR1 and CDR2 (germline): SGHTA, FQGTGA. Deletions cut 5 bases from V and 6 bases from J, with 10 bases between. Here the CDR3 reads CASSGAGPGELFF. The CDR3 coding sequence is TGTGCCAGCAGCGGGGCAGGGCCCGGGGAGCTGTTTTTT.

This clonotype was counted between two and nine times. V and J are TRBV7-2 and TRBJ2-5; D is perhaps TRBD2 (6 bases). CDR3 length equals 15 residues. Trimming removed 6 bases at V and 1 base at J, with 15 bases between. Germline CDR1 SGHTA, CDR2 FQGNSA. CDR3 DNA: TGTGCCAGCAGAGGTACAGCGGGTGCCCAAGAGACCCAGTACTTC. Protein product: CASRGTAGAQETQYF.

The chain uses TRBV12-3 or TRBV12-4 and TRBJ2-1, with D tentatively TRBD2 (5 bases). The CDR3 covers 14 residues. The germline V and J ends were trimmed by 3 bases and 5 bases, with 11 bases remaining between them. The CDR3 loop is CASSFGVPHNEQFF. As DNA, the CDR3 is TGTGCCAGCAGTTTCGGGGTCCCCCACAATGAGCAGTTCTTC.

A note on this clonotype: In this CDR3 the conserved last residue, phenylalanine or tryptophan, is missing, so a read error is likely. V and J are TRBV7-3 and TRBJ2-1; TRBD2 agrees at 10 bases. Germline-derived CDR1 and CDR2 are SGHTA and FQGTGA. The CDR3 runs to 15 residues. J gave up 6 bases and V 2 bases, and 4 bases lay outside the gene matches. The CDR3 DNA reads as TGTGCCAGCAGCTTACTAGCGGGAGCTGCCAATGAGCAGTTCTCC. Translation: CASSLLAGAANEQFS.

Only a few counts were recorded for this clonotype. The CDR3 loop is CASSPHSGANVLTF. The CDR3 region has the DNA TGTGCCAGCAGCCCTCACTCTGGGGCCAACGTCCTGACTTTC. J is TRBJ2-6 and V is TRBV7-3, with D unclear. This CDR3 is 14 amino acids long. CDR1 is SGHTA, CDR2 FQGTGA, per germline. Deletions cut 5 bases from V and 0 bases from J, with 5 bases between.

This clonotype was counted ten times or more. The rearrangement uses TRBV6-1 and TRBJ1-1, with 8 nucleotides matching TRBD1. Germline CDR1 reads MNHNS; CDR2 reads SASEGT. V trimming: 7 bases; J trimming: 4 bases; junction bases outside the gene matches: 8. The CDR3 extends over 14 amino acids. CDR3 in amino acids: CASIPQGAFTEAFF. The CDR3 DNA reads TGTGCCAGCATTCCCCAGGGGGCGTTCACTGAAGCTTTCTTT.